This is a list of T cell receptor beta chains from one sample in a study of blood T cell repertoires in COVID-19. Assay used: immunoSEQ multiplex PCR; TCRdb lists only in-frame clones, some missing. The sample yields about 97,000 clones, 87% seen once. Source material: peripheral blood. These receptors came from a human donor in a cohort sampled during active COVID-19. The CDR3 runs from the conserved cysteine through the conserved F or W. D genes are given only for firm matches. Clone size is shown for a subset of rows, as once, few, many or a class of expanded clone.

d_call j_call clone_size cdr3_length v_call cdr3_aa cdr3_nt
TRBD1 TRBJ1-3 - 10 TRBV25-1 CASRGDSLLF TGTGCCAGCAGAGGGGACAGTCTCCTTTTT
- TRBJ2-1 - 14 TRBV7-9 CASSPDSRWHEQFF TGTGCCAGCAGCCCCGACTCGAGGTGGCATGAGCAGTTCTTC
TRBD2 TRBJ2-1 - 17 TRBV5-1 CASSPGLAGGLKYEQFF TGCGCCAGCAGCCCGGGACTAGCGGGGGGGCTTAAGTATGAGCAGTTCTTC
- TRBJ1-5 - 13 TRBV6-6 CASSGGRILPQHF TGTGCCAGCAGTGGAGGGAGGATACTGCCCCAGCATTTT
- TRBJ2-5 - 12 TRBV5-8 CASSPYQETQYF TGTGCCAGCAGCCCGTACCAAGAGACCCAGTACTTC
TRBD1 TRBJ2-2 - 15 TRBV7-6 CASRGQGEGTGELFF TGTGCCAGCAGAGGACAGGGCGAGGGCACCGGGGAGCTGTTTTTT
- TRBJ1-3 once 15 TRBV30 CAWSWDTNSGNTIYF TGTGCCTGGAGTTGGGACACCAACTCTGGAAACACCATATATTTT
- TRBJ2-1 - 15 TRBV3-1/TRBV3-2 CASSQTRSSGNEQFF TGTGCCAGCAGCCAAACGCGGTCTTCGGGGAATGAGCAGTTCTTC
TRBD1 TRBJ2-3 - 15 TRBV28 CASTGQGVSTDTQYF TGTGCCAGTACCGGACAGGGGGTTAGCACAGATACGCAGTATTTT
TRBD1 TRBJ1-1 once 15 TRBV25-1 CASSDPGTGVTEAFF TGTGCCAGCAGTGACCCCGGGACAGGGGTGACTGAAGCTTTCTTT
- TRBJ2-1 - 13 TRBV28 CASSLSSGDEQFF TGTGCCAGCAGTTTAAGTTCAGGGGATGAGCAGTTCTTC
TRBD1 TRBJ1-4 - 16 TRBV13 CASSTSGGARNEKLFF TGTGCCAGCAGCACCTCAGGGGGCGCCCGAAATGAAAAACTGTTTTTT
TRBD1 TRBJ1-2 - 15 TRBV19 CASSIREAGGNGYTF TGTGCCAGTAGTATCCGTGAGGCAGGGGGAAATGGCTACACCTTC
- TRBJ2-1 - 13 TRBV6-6 CASTGTFANEQFF TGTGCCAGCACCGGGACTTTCGCGAATGAGCAGTTCTTC
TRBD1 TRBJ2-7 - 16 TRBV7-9 CASSLGGGRGFDEQYF TGTGCCAGCAGCTTAGGAGGGGGCAGGGGGTTCGACGAGCAGTACTTC
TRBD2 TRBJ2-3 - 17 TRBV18 CASSPTWGLAATDTQYF TGTGCCAGCTCACCAACATGGGGACTAGCGGCCACAGATACGCAGTATTTT
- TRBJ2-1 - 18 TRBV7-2 CASSLGPFKAGRNNEQFF TGTGCCAGCAGCTTGGGGCCCTTTAAGGCGGGGAGGAACAATGAGCAGTTCTTC
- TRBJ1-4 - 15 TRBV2 CASSKDRISNEKLFF TGTGCCAGCAGTAAGGACAGAATCAGTAATGAAAAACTGTTTTTT
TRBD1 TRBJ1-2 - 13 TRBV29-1 CSVDSGTGDGYTF TGCAGCGTTGACTCCGGGACAGGGGATGGCTACACCTTC
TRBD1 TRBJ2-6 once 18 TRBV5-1 CASSLGGTGTSGANVLTF TGCGCCAGCAGCTTGGGGGGGACAGGGACCTCTGGGGCCAACGTCCTGACTTTC
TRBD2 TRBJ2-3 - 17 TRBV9 CASSVETSGWVQDTQYF TGTGCCAGCAGCGTAGAAACTAGCGGTTGGGTACAAGATACGCAGTATTTT
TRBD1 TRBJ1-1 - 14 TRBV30 CAWSADRANTEAFF TGTGCCTGGAGCGCGGACAGGGCGAACACTGAAGCTTTCTTT
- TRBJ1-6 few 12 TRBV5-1 CASSDGRAPLHF TGCGCCAGCAGCGACGGTCGGGCACCCCTCCACTTT
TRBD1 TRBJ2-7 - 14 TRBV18 CASSSGQVLGEQYF TGTGCCAGCTCATCGGGACAGGTCTTAGGTGAGCAGTACTTC
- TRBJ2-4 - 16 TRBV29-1 CSVEDLEGVEENIQYF TGCAGCGTTGAAGATTTGGAGGGAGTTGAGGAAAACATTCAGTACTTC
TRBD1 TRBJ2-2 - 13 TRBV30 CAWSWTGTGELFF TGTGCCTGGAGTTGGACAGGGACCGGGGAGCTGTTTTTT
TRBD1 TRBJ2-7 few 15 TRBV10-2 CASSEPRTGGYEQYF TGCGCCAGCAGTGAGCCCCGGACAGGGGGCTACGAGCAGTACTTC
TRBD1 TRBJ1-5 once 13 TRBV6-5 CANRQGPGQPQHF TGTGCCAACCGACAGGGCCCGGGGCAGCCCCAGCATTTT
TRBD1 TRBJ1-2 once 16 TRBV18 CASSLIDRASGYGYTF TGTGCCAGCTCCCTGATAGACAGGGCTTCTGGCTATGGCTACACCTTC
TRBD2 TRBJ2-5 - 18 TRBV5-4 CASSLGAGGPGYQETQYF TGTGCCAGCAGCTTGGGTGCGGGGGGGCCGGGGTACCAAGAGACCCAGTACTTC
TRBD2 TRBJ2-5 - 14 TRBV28 CASSLGGVQETQYF TGTGCCAGCAGTTTGGGGGGGGTCCAAGAGACCCAGTACTTC
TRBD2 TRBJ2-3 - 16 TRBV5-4 CASSGGAGGRADTQYF TGTGCCAGCAGCGGAGGAGCGGGGGGGCGTGCAGATACGCAGTATTTT
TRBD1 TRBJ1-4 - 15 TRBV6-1 CASSEAGGGGEKLFF TGTGCCAGCAGTGAAGCCGGAGGGGGCGGTGAAAAACTGTTTTTT
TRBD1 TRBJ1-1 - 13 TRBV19 CASSTRDRGEAFF TGTGCCAGTAGTACCAGGGACAGGGGTGAAGCTTTCTTT
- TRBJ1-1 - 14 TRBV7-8 CASTPKGPGTEAFF TGTGCCAGCACCCCAAAGGGGCCGGGCACTGAAGCTTTCTTT
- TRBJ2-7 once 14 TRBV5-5 CASSLPEKYYEQYF TGTGCCAGCAGCCTCCCGGAGAAGTACTACGAGCAGTACTTC
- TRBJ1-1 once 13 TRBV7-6 CASSLAGYTEAFF TGTGCCAGCAGCTTGGCTGGTTACACTGAAGCTTTCTTT
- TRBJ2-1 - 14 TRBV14 CASSQDLRVGEQFF TGTGCCAGCAGCCAAGATCTACGGGTCGGTGAGCAGTTCTTC
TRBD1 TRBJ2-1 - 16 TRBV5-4 CASSWLTGGTYNEQFF TGTGCCAGCAGCTGGCTGACAGGGGGCACCTACAATGAGCAGTTCTTC
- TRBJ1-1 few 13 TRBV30 CAWSVFRGTEAFF TGTGCCTGGAGTGTATTCAGGGGCACTGAAGCTTTCTTT